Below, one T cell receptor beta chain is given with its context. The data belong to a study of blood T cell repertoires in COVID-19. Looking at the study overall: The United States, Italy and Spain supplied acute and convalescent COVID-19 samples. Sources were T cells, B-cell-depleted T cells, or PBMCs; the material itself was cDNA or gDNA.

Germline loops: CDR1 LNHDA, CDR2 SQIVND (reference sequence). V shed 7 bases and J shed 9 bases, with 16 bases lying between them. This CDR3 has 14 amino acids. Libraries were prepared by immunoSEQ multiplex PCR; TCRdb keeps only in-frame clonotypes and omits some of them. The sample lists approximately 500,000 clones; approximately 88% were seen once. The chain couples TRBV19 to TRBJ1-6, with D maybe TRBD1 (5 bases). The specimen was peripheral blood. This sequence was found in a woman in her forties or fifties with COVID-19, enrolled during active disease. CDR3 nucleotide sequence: TGTGCCAGTACTAGGCAGGGTACGTCTTCACCCCTCCACTTT. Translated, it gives CASTRQGTSSPLHF. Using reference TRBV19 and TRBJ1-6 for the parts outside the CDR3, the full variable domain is DGGITQSPKYLFRKEGQNVTLSCEQNLNHDAMYWYRQDPGQGLRLIYYSQIVNDFQKGDIAEGYSVSREKKESFPLTVTSAQKNPTAFYLCASTRQGTSSPLHFGNGTRLTVT.